Each of the 2 T cell receptor beta chains below was sequenced from the same sample in a study of post-analysis software for immune sequencing data. Study-level findings and limits: The five TRBV segments detected at higher frequency in patients than in controls included TRBV5-6, TRBV5-1 and TRBV20-1.

Tagging with unique molecular identifiers was a feature of the TCR beta cDNA libraries. Each CDR3 protein gets one entry after TCRdb re-called the PCR reads with MiXCR. The data show under 900,000 distinct CDR3 sequences, 53% seen once. Which antigens these TCRs recognize remains unknown. The sequencing input was blood. The receptors were gathered from a girl aged 10 to 17 with multiple sclerosis.

The rearrangement links TRBV5-1 to TRBJ1-1; D is unresolved. Germline V gene lookup returns CDR1 SGHRS and CDR2 YFSETQ. The CDR3 totals 14 residues. Trimming took off 7 bases at V and 1 base at J, with 14 bases between the two ends. The CDR3 DNA follows: TGCGCCAGCGCAAATCAAGCAGGGAACACTGAAGCTTTCTTT. This sequence encodes CASANQAGNTEAFF. Looking up the rest from reference TRBV5-1 and TRBJ1-1 gives the full variable domain: KAGVTQTPRYLIKTRGQQVTLSCSPISGHRSVSWYQQTPGQGLQFLFEYFSETQRNKGNFPGRFSGRQFSNSRSEMNVSTLELGDSALYLCASANQAGNTEAFFGQGTRLTVV.

This clonotype appeared a few times. This chain joins TRBV7-6 and TRBJ2-5; D could derive from TRBD1 or TRBD2 (5 bases each). The J call may not be correct, given that the DNA end is closer to TRBJ2-7. This CDR3 has 14 residues. The germline CDR1 and CDR2 sequences are SGHVS and FNYEAQ. CDR3 sequence (DNA): TGTGCCAGCAGACTAGGGGAAGGGGCGGGCGAGCAGTACTTC. Translated: CASRLGEGAGEQYF.